This T cell receptor beta chain is drawn from a study of read filtering for tumor transcriptome and immune sequencing. Study results and caveats: The sorted CD138-negative fraction was a mixed bone marrow immune population, not purified T cells.

The CDR3 spans 14 residues. Germline V gives CDR1 SGHTA, CDR2 FQGNSA. This library used roughly 400 ng RNA and molecular barcoded adaptors spanning alpha/delta and beta/gamma chains. Using its own MiXCR run on the reads, TCRdb lists one record per CDR3 protein. This sample carries roughly 38,000 distinct CDR3 sequences, 14% of them seen once, and the ten largest clones take around 7.3%. In its sample, this clonotype was seen many times. Its specificity is unknown. One end of the junction varies from germline; a read error may be responsible. The V call is TRBV7-2, the J call TRBJ2-1; D remains ambiguous. This TCR came from a donor aged 40 or over with multiple myeloma. The sample consisted of a population of CD138-negative cells sorted from bone marrow. Here the CDR3 reads CASSLEWTANEQFF. In DNA, the CDR3 is TGTGCCAGCAGTTTAGAGTGGACGGCCAATGAGCAGTTCTTC.